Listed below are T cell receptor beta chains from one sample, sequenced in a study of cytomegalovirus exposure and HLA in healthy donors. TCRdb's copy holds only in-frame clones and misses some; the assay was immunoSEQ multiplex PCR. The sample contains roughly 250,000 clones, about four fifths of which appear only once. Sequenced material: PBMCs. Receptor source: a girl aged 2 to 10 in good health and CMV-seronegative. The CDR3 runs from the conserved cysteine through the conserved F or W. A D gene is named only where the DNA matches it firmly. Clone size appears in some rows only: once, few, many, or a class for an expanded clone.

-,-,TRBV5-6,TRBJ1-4,TGTGCCAGCAGCTTCGGGCAGGGGCACAGTGAAAAACTGTTTTTT,CASSFGQGHSEKLFF
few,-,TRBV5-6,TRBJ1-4,TGTGCCAGCAGCTTTAGTCCGCGGCCTAATGAAAAACTGTTTTTT,CASSFSPRPNEKLFF
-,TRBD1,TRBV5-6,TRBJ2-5,TGTGCCAGCAGCTTCTGGGGCAGGGGGTACGATGAGGAGACCCAGTACTTC,CASSFWGRGYDEETQYF
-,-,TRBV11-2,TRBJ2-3,TGTGCCAGCAGCTTAGATAGTCAGGGGTGGGTGAATACGCAGTATTTT,CASSLDSQGWVNTQYF
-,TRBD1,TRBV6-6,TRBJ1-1,TGTGCCAGCAGTCAACCGACAGGGAGAACTGAAGCTTTCTTT,CASSQPTGRTEAFF
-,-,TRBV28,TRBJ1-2,TGTGCCAGCAGCCAAGGCAGTTATCAGGGGAACTATGGCTACACCTTC,CASSQGSYQGNYGYTF
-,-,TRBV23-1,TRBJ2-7,TGCGCCAGCAGTCCCGGGTGCAAGAGGGCCTACGAGCAGTACTTC,CASSPGCKRAYEQYF
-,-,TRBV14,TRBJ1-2,TGTGCCAGCAGCCAAGATCTCCAGGCCGGCTACACCTTC,CASSQDLQAGYTF
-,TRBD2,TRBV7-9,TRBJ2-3,TGTGCCAGCCGGCGGGAGGGCCGGGGCACAGATACGCAGTATTTT,CASRREGRGTDTQYF
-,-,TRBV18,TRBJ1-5,TGTGCCAGCTCACCGTGGGGGCCGTGGCAGCCCCAGCATTTT,CASSPWGPWQPQHF
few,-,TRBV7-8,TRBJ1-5,TGTGCCAGAAGACCGGGGGATCAGCCCCAGCATTTT,CARRPGDQPQHF
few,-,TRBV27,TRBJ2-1,TGTGCCAGCAGTTTTTTCCTGGGGGGTGAGCAGTTCTTC,CASSFFLGGEQFF
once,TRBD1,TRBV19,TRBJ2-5,TGTGCCAGTAGTATCGGGATAGGCAGGGGGCGGCGAGAGACCCAGTACTTC,CASSIGIGRGRRETQYF
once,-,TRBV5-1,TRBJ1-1,TGCGCCAGCAGCTTGGTCGGGGGGTGGAACACTGAAGCTTTCTTT,CASSLVGGWNTEAFF
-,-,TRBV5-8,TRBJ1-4,TGTGCCAGCAGCTTGGGGGATTGGGGAGCAGCTGAAAAACTGTTTTTT,CASSLGDWGAAEKLFF
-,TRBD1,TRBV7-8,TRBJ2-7,TGTGCCAGCAGCAGCGACAGGGGTCGGGCCGAGCAGTACTTC,CASSSDRGRAEQYF
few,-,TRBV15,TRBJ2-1,TGTGCCACCAGCAGAGGTGGGACTCCTTCCTACAATGAGCAGTTCTTC,CATSRGGTPSYNEQFF
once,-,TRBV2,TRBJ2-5,TGTGCCAGCAGTGCGGGGGACTCGGAGACCCAGTACTTC,CASSAGDSETQYF
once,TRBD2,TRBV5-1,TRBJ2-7,TGCGCCAGCAGCTTGGCCCCGGCTAGCGGGGCTACCTACGAGCAGTACTTC,CASSLAPASGATYEQYF
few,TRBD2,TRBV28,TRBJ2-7,TGTGCCGTCACTAGCGGGGCTTCCTACGAGCAGTACTTC,CAVTSGASYEQYF
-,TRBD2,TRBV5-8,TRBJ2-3,TGTGCCAGCAGACGGGGACTAGCGGGATGCACAGATACGCAGTATTTT,CASRRGLAGCTDTQYF